The next 27 T cell receptor beta chains were all read from a single sample in a study of vaccination effects on CD4 cells after COVID-19. Subsequent to roughly 9 days of culture, CD4+ T cells were isolated. Here immunoSEQ multiplex PCR was the method, and the copy in TCRdb shows in-frame clones only, minus some. Of some 40,000 clones in the sample, roughly 87% were seen once. The antigens of these receptors remain unknown. The source material was CD4+ T cells from PBMCs cultured without peptide, sampled before COVID-19 vaccination. All receptors come from a human donor who received a COVID-19 vaccine.

The chain carries TRBV19 and TRBJ1-6; 7 bases fit TRBD1. The V gene end was trimmed by 7 bases and the J gene end by 8 bases; junction bases not matched to a gene: 8. The CDR3 has 14 residues. The germline V gene encodes CDR1 LNHDA and CDR2 SQIVND (reference sequence). CDR3: CASNPGTEYSPLHF. As DNA, the CDR3 is TGTGCCAGTAACCCGGGGACAGAGTATTCACCCCTCCACTTT. Looking up the rest from reference TRBV19 and TRBJ1-6 gives the full variable domain: DGGITQSPKYLFRKEGQNVTLSCEQNLNHDAMYWYRQDPGQGLRLIYYSQIVNDFQKGDIAEGYSVSREKKESFPLTVTSAQKNPTAFYLCASNPGTEYSPLHFGNGTRLTVT.

The chain couples TRBV19 to TRBJ2-3; TRBD2 is a possible D gene (7 bases). Germline lookup yields CDR1 LNHDA and CDR2 SQIVND (reference sequence). This CDR3 region has 15 residues. The V gene lost 1 base and the J gene lost 1 base, with 9 bases spanning the gap. The CDR3 coding sequence is TGTGCCAGTAGTATAGGCGGGGGCGGCACAGATACGCAGTATTTT. This sequence encodes CASSIGGGGTDTQYF.

The chain couples TRBV5-6 to TRBJ1-1; D remains unclear. The CDR3 covers 14 residues. Trimming pared 1 base from V and 0 bases from J, leaving 7 bases between. Germline V gene data show CDR1 as SGHDT and CDR2 as YYEEEE. Written as DNA, the CDR3 is TGTGCCAGCAGCTTGACTGAGCTGAACACTGAAGCTTTCTTT. Translation: CASSLTELNTEAFF.

CDR3 loop: CASNPTASGNTIYF. Written as DNA, the CDR3 is TGTGCCAGCAATCCGACAGCCTCTGGAAACACCATATATTTT. The chain has TRBV6-5 and TRBJ1-3, with a tentative D call TRBD1 (5 bases). Germline V gives CDR1 MNHEY, CDR2 SVGAGI. The CDR3 sequence is 14 residues long. V lost 7 bases and J lost 0, with 10 bases in between.

This clone has more than one count but fewer than ten. An end of the junction differs from the germline gene, which may be a read error. This rearrangement joins TRBV5-5 to TRBJ1-4; 8 bases align to TRBD1. This CDR3 has 15 amino acids. Looked up from germline, CDR1 is SGHKS and CDR2 is YYEKEE (reference sequence). CDR3 region: CASSLGPGQGTFISF. Here the CDR3 DNA reads TGTGCCAGCAGCTTGGGCCCTGGACAGGGTACATTTATCTCGTTT.

This clone has just one count. The V and J genes are TRBV6-5 and TRBJ1-2; possible D gene TRBD1, 5 bases. This CDR3 spans 13 amino acids. V was cut by 2 bases and J by 8 bases, with 12 bases left in between. CDR1 and CDR2 from the germline V gene are MNHEY and SVGAGI. The CDR3 here is CASSYRGTGGYTF. The CDR3 bases are TGTGCCAGCAGTTACAGGGGTACTGGCGGCTACACCTTC.

This chain uses TRBV24-1 with TRBJ2-2, with 7 bases lining up with TRBD1. The CDR3 runs to 16 residues. Germline V CDR1 and CDR2: KGHDR, SFDVKD. The V segment lost 5 bases and the J segment 8 bases; nucleotides outside the gene matches: 13. The CDR3 is CATSALDRALSGELFF. The CDR3 nucleotides read TGTGCCACCAGTGCCCTTGACAGGGCCCTCTCTGGGGAGCTGTTTTTT.

The chain employs TRBV19 and TRBJ2-3; 11 bases are shared with TRBD1. Trimming removed 6 bases from V and 4 bases from J; junction bases left unmatched: 6. This CDR3 spans 15 amino acids. Germline loops: CDR1 LNHDA, CDR2 SQIVND (reference sequence). The CDR3 is CASRDPGQGADTQYF. Here the CDR3 DNA reads TGTGCCAGTAGAGACCCGGGACAGGGGGCAGATACGCAGTATTTT. The variable domain in full, with the rest retrieved from reference TRBV19 and TRBJ2-3, is DGGITQSPKYLFRKEGQNVTLSCEQNLNHDAMYWYRQDPGQGLRLIYYSQIVNDFQKGDIAEGYSVSREKKESFPLTVTSAQKNPTAFYLCASRDPGQGADTQYFGPGTRLTVL.

The rearrangement joins TRBV7-9 to TRBJ1-3; no definite D call. With 5 bases removed from V and 0 bases from J, the gap between germline ends came to 11 bases. This CDR3 is built from 15 residues. Germline CDR1 is SEHNR and CDR2 is FQNEAQ (reference sequence). The CDR3 DNA is TGTGCCAGCAGCCCAACCCCCCCCTCTGGAAACACCATATATTTT. As protein: CASSPTPPSGNTIYF.

The chain carries TRBV6-2 or TRBV6-3 and TRBJ1-6; D is possibly TRBD1 (6 bases). The V end lost 4 bases, the J end lost 7 bases, and 11 bases lay between the germline ends. The CDR3 length is 14 residues. The germline CDR1 and CDR2 sequences are MNHEY and SVGEGT. The CDR3 coding sequence is TGTGCCAGCAGTTCAGGGGTCGACAATTCACCCCTCCACTTT. Its protein is CASSSGVDNSPLHF.

The chain is built from TRBV7-2 and TRBJ2-1; D is possibly TRBD1 (5 bases). The V gene's germline CDR1 is SGHTA and CDR2 FQGNSA. This CDR3 has 11 residues. Deletions cut 6 bases from V and 8 bases from J, with 8 bases between. The CDR3 bases are TGTGCCAGCAGGGCAGGGCATGAGCAGTTCTTC. Translated, it gives CASRAGHEQFF.

The chain is built from TRBV6-2 or TRBV6-3 and TRBJ2-4, with D unresolved. The CDR3 is made up of 12 amino acids. Germline CDR1 MNHEY, CDR2 SVGEGT. The ends were cut back, 6 bases at V and 7 bases at J, with 10 bases in the middle. CDR3 region: CASSDSINIQYF. CDR3 bases: TGTGCCAGCAGCGATAGTATTAACATTCAGTACTTC.

The rearrangement links TRBV7-8 to TRBJ2-2; 10 bases fit TRBD1. Germline trimming cut 5 bases from V and 7 bases from J; bases unmatched to any gene: 7. Germline CDR1 reads SGHVS; CDR2 reads FQNEAQ. This CDR3 is 15 amino acids long. The CDR3 here is CASSPGTGVNGELFF. Here the CDR3 DNA reads TGTGCCAGCAGCCCCGGGACAGGGGTCAACGGGGAGCTGTTTTTT.

This clone occurred once. This chain connects TRBV3-1 (or the pseudogene TRBV3-2) to TRBJ2-5, with unresolved D. The germline V and J ends were trimmed by 4 bases and 0 bases, with 3 bases remaining between them. Per germline, CDR1 LGHDT and CDR2 YNNKEL (reference sequence). The CDR3 consists of 12 residues. Here the CDR3 DNA reads TGTGCCAGCAGCCTCTACCAAGAGACCCAGTACTTC. Amino acid sequence: CASSLYQETQYF.

The genes are TRBV18 and TRBJ2-3; 8 bases agree with TRBD2. The junction had 8 bases not matched to a gene; V was cut back by 4 bases and J by 5 bases. The CDR3 has 15 amino acids. CDR1 is KGHSH, CDR2 LQKENI, per germline. The CDR3 spells CASSLGTRELDTQYF. The CDR3 DNA reads TGTGCCAGCTCACTCGGGACTAGGGAGTTAGATACGCAGTATTTT.

CDR3 in amino acids: CASSAGTGVRNEFF. CDR3 nucleotides: TGTGCCAGCAGCGCTGGGACAGGGGTTAGGAATGAGTTCTTC. The chain joins TRBV7-2 to TRBJ2-1; 10 bases line up with TRBD1. V was pared by 5 bases and J by 14 bases, with 12 bases of the junction left unmatched. The CDR3 spans 14 residues. CDR1 and CDR2 (germline): SGHTA, FQGNSA.

The chain has TRBV5-5 and TRBJ2-7, with D perhaps assigned TRBD1 or TRBD2 (6 bases each). The germline gives CDR1 SGHKS, CDR2 YYEKEE (reference sequence). V lost 4 bases and J 0 bases, leaving 11 bases between the germline ends. There are 14 residues in the CDR3. The CDR3 reads CASSPGDISYEQYV. CDR3 bases: TGTGCCAGCAGCCCGGGGGACATCTCCTACGAGCAGTACGTC.

This chain links TRBV18 with TRBJ2-2; possibly TRBD2 for D (6 bases). CDR1 is KGHSH and CDR2 is LQKENI in the germline V gene. Deletions cut 3 bases from V and 5 bases from J, with 7 bases between. CDR3 length equals 13 residues. CDR3 bases: TGTGCCAGCTCACCTCGGGGGACCGGGGAGCTGTTTTTT. It codes for CASSPRGTGELFF.

This clone was seen only a few times. The chain uses TRBV2 and TRBJ1-2; D remains unclear. The CDR3 is 13 residues long. The V gene's germline CDR1 is SNHLY and CDR2 FYNNEI. Trimming removed 3 bases from V and 4 bases from J, with 9 bases in between. The CDR3 protein is CASSEDGIYGYTF. In nucleotides, the CDR3 is TGTGCCAGCAGTGAGGACGGCATCTATGGCTACACCTTC.

The rearrangement links TRBV5-1 to TRBJ1-2, with a tentative D call TRBD1 (5 bases). The CDR3 is 16 residues long. V lost 0 bases to trimming and J lost 1 base, with 13 bases between them. Per the germline V gene, CDR1 is SGHRS and CDR2 is YFSETQ. The CDR3 DNA reads TGCGCCAGCAGCTTGGCCGAGACAGTATATAACTATGGCTACACCTTC. Translated, it gives CASSLAETVYNYGYTF.

The V and J genes are TRBV7-2 and TRBJ2-2; 15 bases align to TRBD2. The CDR3 length is 18 residues. The junction had 6 bases not matched to a gene; V was cut back by 5 bases and J by 2 bases. CDR1 and CDR2 from the germline V gene are SGHTA and FQGNSA. CDR3 in DNA: TGTGCCAGCAGCGGACCGGGACTAGCGGGGGGCAACACCGGGGAGCTGTTTTTT. It yields the protein CASSGPGLAGGNTGELFF. The whole variable domain, filled in from reference TRBV7-2 and TRBJ2-2, reads GAGVSQSPSNKVTEKGKDVELRCDPISGHTALYWYRQSLGQGLEFLIYFQGNSAPDKSGLPSDRFSAERTGGSVSTLTIQRTQQEDSAVYLCASSGPGLAGGNTGELFFGEGSRLTVL.

The genes are TRBV2 and TRBJ1-2, with D tentatively TRBD1 (6 bases). Germline V CDR1 and CDR2: SNHLY, FYNNEI. The V end lost 4 bases, the J end lost 4 bases, and 19 bases lay between the germline ends. This CDR3 contains 16 residues. CDR3: CASSAGGGFVPYGYTF. CDR3 nucleotides: TGTGCCAGCAGTGCCGGGGGCGGCTTCGTACCCTATGGCTACACCTTC.

V usage is TRBV4-2 and J usage is TRBJ2-6; 7 bases are shared with TRBD1. The CDR3 has 18 residues. Germline V gene data show CDR1 as LGHNA and CDR2 as YNFKEQ. V trimming: 8 bases; J trimming: 0 bases; junction bases outside the gene matches: 13. In DNA, the CDR3 is TGTGCCAGCGCGGCGAAAGGACAGGCAGTCTCTGGGGCCAACGTCCTGACTTTC. Translated, it gives CASAAKGQAVSGANVLTF.

The genes are TRBV2 and TRBJ1-6; D ambiguous. Germline V gene data show CDR1 as SNHLY and CDR2 as FYNNEI. CDR3 length: 15 residues. V was cut by 8 bases and J by 9 bases, with 20 bases left in between. The CDR3 loop reads CASYPRVGSGSPLHF. CDR3 sequence (DNA): TGTGCCAGCTACCCCCGGGTGGGTTCGGGTTCACCCCTCCACTTT.

This chain uses TRBV19 with TRBJ1-2; 8 bases map to TRBD1. With V trimmed by 6 bases and J by 7 bases, 13 bases remained unmatched. CDR1 is LNHDA, CDR2 SQIVND, per germline (reference sequence). The CDR3 spans 15 residues. The CDR3: CASRTGQGEGGGYTF. CDR3 DNA sequence: TGTGCCAGTAGGACCGGACAGGGTGAAGGGGGTGGCTACACCTTC.

This chain links TRBV19 with TRBJ2-2; D not resolved. This CDR3 is 13 amino acids long. Germline CDR1 is LNHDA and CDR2 is SQIVND (reference sequence). V was cut by 5 bases and J by 2 bases, with 6 bases left in between. The CDR3 loop reads CASSVLNTGELFF. CDR3 sequence (DNA): TGTGCCAGTAGTGTACTTAACACCGGGGAGCTGTTTTTT.

This chain joins TRBV5-1 and TRBJ1-1; possibly TRBD1 for D (5 bases). V was cut by 4 bases and J by 3 bases, with 13 bases left in between. The CDR3 contains 14 residues. Germline V gene data show CDR1 as SGHRS and CDR2 as YFSETQ. The CDR3 bases are TGCGCCAGCAGCCACCCAGGGTCAGACACTGAAGCTTTCTTT. It is translated as CASSHPGSDTEAFF.